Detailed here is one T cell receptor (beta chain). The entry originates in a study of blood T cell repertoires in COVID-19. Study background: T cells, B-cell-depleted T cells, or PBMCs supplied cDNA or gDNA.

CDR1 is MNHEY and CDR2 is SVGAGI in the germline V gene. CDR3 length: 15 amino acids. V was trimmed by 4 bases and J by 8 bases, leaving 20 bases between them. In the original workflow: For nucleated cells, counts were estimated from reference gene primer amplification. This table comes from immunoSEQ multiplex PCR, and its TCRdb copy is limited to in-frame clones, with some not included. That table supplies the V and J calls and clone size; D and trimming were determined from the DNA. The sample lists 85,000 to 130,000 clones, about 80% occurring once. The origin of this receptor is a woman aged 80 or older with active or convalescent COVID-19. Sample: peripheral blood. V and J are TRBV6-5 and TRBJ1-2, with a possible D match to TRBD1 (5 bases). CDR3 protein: CASSSGGLGEKGYTF. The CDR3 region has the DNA TGTGCCAGCAGTTCCGGGGGATTGGGGGAAAAGGGCTACACCTTC.